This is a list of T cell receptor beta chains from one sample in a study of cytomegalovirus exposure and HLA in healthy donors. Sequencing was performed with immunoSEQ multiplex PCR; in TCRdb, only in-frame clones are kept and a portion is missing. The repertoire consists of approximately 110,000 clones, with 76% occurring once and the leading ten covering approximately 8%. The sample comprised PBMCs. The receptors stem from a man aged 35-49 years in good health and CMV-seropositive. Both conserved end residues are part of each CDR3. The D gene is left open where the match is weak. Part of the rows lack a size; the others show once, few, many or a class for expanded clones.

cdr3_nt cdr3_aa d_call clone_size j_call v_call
TGCGCCAGCAGCCAAGTCGGCGGGAGGGCCGGGGCAGATACGCAGTATTTT CASSQVGGRAGADTQYF TRBD2 few TRBJ2-3 TRBV4-1
TGTGCCAGCAGTTACTCGGGGACAGCCTTCTACGAGCAGTACTTC CASSYSGTAFYEQYF TRBD1 - TRBJ2-7 TRBV6-5
TGTGCCAGCAGCCCCTTCCAAGAGACCCAGTACTTC CASSPFQETQYF - - TRBJ2-5 TRBV9
TGTGCCAGCAGCTTAGCCGGGACAAGCGTCGAGCAGTACTTC CASSLAGTSVEQYF - - TRBJ2-7 TRBV7-9
TGCAGCGTCGCCGGGACAGGGCTAAATCAGCCCCAGCATTTT CSVAGTGLNQPQHF TRBD1 few TRBJ1-5 TRBV29-1
TGTGCCAGCAGTGATGGGGCTAGCGGGGACTCCGAGCAGTTCTTC CASSDGASGDSEQFF TRBD2 - TRBJ2-1 TRBV25-1
TGTGCCAGCAAGAGGGGGGACAGCTCCTACGAGCAGTACTTC CASKRGDSSYEQYF - - TRBJ2-7 TRBV11-3
TGTGCCAGCAGCTCGGTACAGGGAACTGAAGCTTTCTTT CASSSVQGTEAFF - - TRBJ1-1 TRBV5-6
TGCGCCAGCAGTGAGTCGAATAGCGGGGGGTTCACCTACAATGAGCAGTTCTTC CASSESNSGGFTYNEQFF TRBD2 - TRBJ2-1 TRBV10-1
TGTGCCAGCAGTGTTCGACAGGGGGCGACTGGGGCCAACGGCCTGACTTTC CASSVRQGATGANGLTF TRBD1 few TRBJ2-6 TRBV6-1
TGTGCCAGCAGCTTAGGATATTTCGGGGCTAGCGGGAGGGGGAATGAGCAGTTCTTC CASSLGYFGASGRGNEQFF TRBD2 few TRBJ2-1 TRBV7-2
TGTGCCAGCAGCCACACTAGCGGGAGGAACCTAAACACCGGGGAGCTGTTTTTT CASSHTSGRNLNTGELFF TRBD2 - TRBJ2-2 TRBV5-4
TGTGCCAGTAGTATAGAGGGGCAGAACCAAGAGACCCAGTACTTC CASSIEGQNQETQYF - - TRBJ2-5 TRBV19
TGTGCCAGTAGTAGCCGACAGGGGACCGGGGAGCTGTTTTTT CASSSRQGTGELFF TRBD1 once TRBJ2-2 TRBV19
TGTGCCAGTAGAGGACTAGCGGGGACCGGGGAGCTGTTTTTT CASRGLAGTGELFF TRBD2 - TRBJ2-2 TRBV19
TGTGCCAGCAGTGGGGCCAGGGTCTACGAGCAGTACTTC CASSGARVYEQYF - - TRBJ2-7 TRBV25-1
TGTGCCAGCTCACCACAGCCGACTAGCTACTCCTACGAGCAGTACTTC CASSPQPTSYSYEQYF TRBD2 - TRBJ2-7 TRBV18
TGTGCCAGCAGCGTAGAGGGTAGCGGGAGGTTTGAGACCCAGTACTTC CASSVEGSGRFETQYF TRBD2 few TRBJ2-5 TRBV9
TGCGCCAGCAGCCAAGAGCGCCTCTCCTACAATGAGCAGTTCTTC CASSQERLSYNEQFF - - TRBJ2-1 TRBV4-3
TGTGCCAGCTCACCACGACAGGGCCAAAGCTCCTACAATGAGCAGTTCTTC CASSPRQGQSSYNEQFF TRBD1 - TRBJ2-1 TRBV18
TGTGCCAGCAGTGAAGCCGGGGGATCGGTCTACGGGCAGTACTTC CASSEAGGSVYGQYF - - TRBJ2-7 TRBV6-1
TGTGCCAGCAGCTTGGCACTAGCGGGTTCCTACAATGAGCAGTTCTTC CASSLALAGSYNEQFF TRBD2 - TRBJ2-1 TRBV5-6
TGTGCCAGCAGTGAGCGGGGAGACACCGGGGAGCTGTTTTTT CASSERGDTGELFF - - TRBJ2-2 TRBV6-4
TGTGCCAGCAGCGTGGGACTAGCGTACGAGCAGTACTTC CASSVGLAYEQYF TRBD2 - TRBJ2-7 TRBV9
TGTGCCAGCAGCGTGACAGGGGGAGGACTAGTATACAATGAGCAGTTCTTC CASSVTGGGLVYNEQFF TRBD1 - TRBJ2-1 TRBV5-6
TGTGCCAGCTCAACGGGACAGGGGATAACCTACGAGCAGTACTTC CASSTGQGITYEQYF TRBD1 - TRBJ2-7 TRBV18
TGTGCCAGCAGCGCCAAAAAGACTAGCGGGGTCCACGAGCAGTACTTC CASSAKKTSGVHEQYF TRBD2 - TRBJ2-7 TRBV5-8
TGTGCCAGCATGGCGGGAGCCGGAAATGAGCAGTTCTTC CASMAGAGNEQFF TRBD2 - TRBJ2-1 TRBV27
TGTGCCAGCAGCCCCCTAAAGAGCGCCTATAATTCACCCCTCCACTTT CASSPLKSAYNSPLHF - - TRBJ1-6 TRBV9
TGCAGCGCCAGACATCTATCTAACTATGGCTACACCTTC CSARHLSNYGYTF - once TRBJ1-2 TRBV29-1
TGTGCCAGCAGCTTACGTCCAGGGGGGATTAATGAAAAACTGTTTTTT CASSLRPGGINEKLFF TRBD1 - TRBJ1-4 TRBV11-2
TGTGCCTCGAGGGGAGGTTCACCCCTCCACTTT CASRGGSPLHF - - TRBJ1-6 TRBV6-6
TGTGCCAGTAGTATAAGTGACAGTTGGAACGAGCAGTACTTC CASSISDSWNEQYF - - TRBJ2-7 TRBV19
TGTGCCAGCAGCGGACAGGGGAACACCGGGGAGCTGTTTTTT CASSGQGNTGELFF TRBD1 once TRBJ2-2 TRBV28
TGTGCCAGCAGCTTAGGGGCAGCGGGCAATGAGCAGTTCTTC CASSLGAAGNEQFF - - TRBJ2-1 TRBV11-3